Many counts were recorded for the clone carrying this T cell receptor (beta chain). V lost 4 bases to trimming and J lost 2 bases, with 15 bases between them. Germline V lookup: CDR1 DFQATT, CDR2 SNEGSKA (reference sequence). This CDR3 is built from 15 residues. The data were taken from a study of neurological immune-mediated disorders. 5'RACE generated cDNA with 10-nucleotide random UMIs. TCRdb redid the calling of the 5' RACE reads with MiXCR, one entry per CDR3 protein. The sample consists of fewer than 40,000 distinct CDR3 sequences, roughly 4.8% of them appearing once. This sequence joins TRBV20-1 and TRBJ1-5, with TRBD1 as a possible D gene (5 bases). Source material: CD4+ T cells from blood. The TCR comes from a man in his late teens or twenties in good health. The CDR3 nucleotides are TGCAGTGCTACCACAGGCGCCGGGGGCAATCAGCCCCAGCATTTT. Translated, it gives CSATTGAGGNQPQHF.